Sequencing of this T cell receptor (beta chain) was carried out in a study of cytomegalovirus exposure and HLA in healthy donors. The germline CDR1 and CDR2 sequences are SQVTM and ANQGSEA. V gave up 6 bases and J gave up 2 bases; unmatched junction bases: 8. This CDR3 is built from 14 residues. The PCR made use of 60 Vbeta and 13 Jbeta primers. Sequencing used immunoSEQ multiplex PCR; TCRdb keeps in-frame clones, though not all of them. The table records 150,000 to 200,000 clones, around 63% of them present only once. The sequenced sample was PBMCs. The J gene is TRBJ1-2, the V gene TRBV29-1; 8 bases line up with TRBD1. The clonotype originates from a woman between 18 and 29 years old in good health and CMV-seropositive. CDR3 DNA sequence: TGCAGCGTCAGGACAGGGTTCGTAAACTATGGCTACACCTTC. Translated: CSVRTGFVNYGYTF.